The 9 T cell receptor beta chains in this list originate from one sample, sequenced in a study of early T cells in non-severe SARS-CoV-2 infection (dated by TCRdb to 2020 to 2022). Receptor libraries were prepared by 5' RACE. The data were produced on a NextSeq 500. TCRdb reran the public reads through fastp at Q25 and MiXCR, keeping productive beta chains. Each entry merges the rows of one CDR3 protein and shows their most common DNA and genes. The sample records approximately 35,000 distinct CDR3 sequences, approximately 5% of which are singletons. The ten largest clones represent 10% to 15% of the sample. Specimen: whole blood. Receptors were obtained from an adult who was a healthcare worker with PCR-confirmed SARS-CoV-2 infection or an uninfected control (not recorded which).

This clonotype was observed at least ten times. The chain carries TRBV10-2 and TRBJ2-3; D remains unclear. The germline V and J ends were trimmed by 6 bases and 0 bases, with 13 bases remaining between them. The germline V gene encodes CDR1 WSHSY and CDR2 SAAADI. There are 15 residues in the CDR3. In DNA, the CDR3 is TGCGCCAGCAGAGAGAGCCCCACTAGCACAGATACGCAGTATTTT. It encodes CASRESPTSTDTQYF.

This clonotype was counted at least ten times. The chain joins TRBV9 to TRBJ2-2; 7 nucleotides agree with TRBD1. V lost 5 bases to trimming and J lost 1 base; unmatched junction nucleotides: 2. CDR1 SGDLS and CDR2 YYNGEE come from the germline V gene. This CDR3 comprises 14 residues. The CDR3 reads CASRNRGNTGELFF. The CDR3 nucleotides read TGTGCCAGCAGAAACAGGGGGAACACCGGGGAGCTGTTTTTT.

This clonotype was seen many times. The chain carries TRBV24-1 and TRBJ2-5; the match to TRBD2 covers 11 bases. Germline-derived CDR1 and CDR2 are KGHDR and SFDVKD. The CDR3 totals 16 residues. V lost 4 bases, J lost 2 bases, and 5 bases stayed unmatched. The CDR3 nucleotides are TGTGCCACCAGTGACGCGGGACTAGCGGAGCAAGAGACCCAGTACTTC. It specifies CATSDAGLAEQETQYF.

Note on this clonotype: This may come from a read error, since a much larger clone is one base off. The gene calls are TRBV30 and TRBJ2-4; TRBD1 or TRBD2 may be the D gene (5 bases each). CDR1 GTSNPN and CDR2 SVGIG come from the germline V gene (reference sequence). The CDR3 consists of 11 residues. CDR3 bases: TGTGCCAGGAGTGCGGAAGGGACTCAGTACTTC. Translating gives CARSAEGTQYF. Looking up the rest from reference TRBV30 and TRBJ2-4 gives the full variable domain: SQTIHQWPATLVQPVGSPLSLECTVEGTSNPNLYWYRQAAGRGLQLLFYSVGIGQISSEVPQNLSASRPQDRQFILSSKKLLLSDSGFYLCARSAEGTQYFGAGTRLSVL.

This clonotype has at least ten counts. The chain has TRBV6-1 and TRBJ2-3; 12 bases line up with TRBD2. In germline, CDR1 is MNHNS, CDR2 SASEGT. Losses at the gene ends were 5 bases for V and 5 bases for J; bases not matched to a gene: 5. This CDR3 spans 15 amino acids. DNA of the CDR3: TGTGCCAGCAGTCAACTAGCGGGGGGAGAAGATACGCAGTATTTT. Translated, it gives CASSQLAGGEDTQYF.

This clonotype was found many times. The chain links TRBV20-1 to TRBJ2-1; 8 bases agree with TRBD2. The CDR3 totals 13 residues. Germline CDR1 DFQATT, CDR2 SNEGSKA (reference sequence). The CDR3 nucleotides read TGCAGGCCCACTAGCGGATCCTACAATGAGCAGTTCTTC. The encoded protein is CRPTSGSYNEQFF.

This clonotype was picked up many times. CDR3 region: CASSLGPVLYGYTF. The CDR3 region has the DNA TGTGCCAGCAGCTTGGGCCCAGTGCTCTATGGCTACACCTTC. The chain couples TRBV7-9 to TRBJ1-2; no reliable D call. CDR3 size: 14 residues. Trimming removed 3 bases from V and 4 bases from J, with 12 bases in between. Germline V gene data show CDR1 as SEHNR and CDR2 as FQNEAQ (reference sequence).

The chain employs TRBV10-3 and TRBJ2-1, with TRBD1 matching over 10 bases. V dropped 8 bases and J dropped 3; count of bases not matched to a gene: 1. The CDR3 totals 13 residues. From germline, CDR1 is ENHRY and CDR2 SYGVKD. This chain's CDR3 is CAIGDRGYNEQFF. The CDR3, as DNA: TGTGCCATCGGGGACAGGGGCTACAATGAGCAGTTCTTC.

Ten or more counts support this clonotype. This rearrangement joins TRBV28 to TRBJ2-3; D gene ambiguous. V dropped 7 bases and J dropped 6 bases, with 8 bases sitting between them. The CDR3 runs to 11 residues. CDR1 and CDR2 from the germline V gene are MDHEN and SYDVKM. In DNA form, the CDR3 reads TGTGCCAGCACCCGATCCGATACGCAGTATTTT. As protein: CASTRSDTQYF.